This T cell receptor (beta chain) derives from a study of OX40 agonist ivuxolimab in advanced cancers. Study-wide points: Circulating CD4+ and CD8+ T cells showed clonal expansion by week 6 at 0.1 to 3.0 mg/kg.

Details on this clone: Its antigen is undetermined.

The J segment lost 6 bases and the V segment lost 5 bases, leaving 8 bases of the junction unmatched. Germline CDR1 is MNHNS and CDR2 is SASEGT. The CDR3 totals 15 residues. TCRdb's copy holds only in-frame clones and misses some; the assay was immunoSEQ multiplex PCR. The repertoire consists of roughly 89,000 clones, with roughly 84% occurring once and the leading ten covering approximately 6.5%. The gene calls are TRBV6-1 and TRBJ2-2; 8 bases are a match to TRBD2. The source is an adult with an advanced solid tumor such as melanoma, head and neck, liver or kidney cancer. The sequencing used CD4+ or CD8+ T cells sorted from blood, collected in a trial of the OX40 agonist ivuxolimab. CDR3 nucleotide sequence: TGTGCCAGCAGTATGAGCGGGAGTAAGGCCGGGGAGCTGTTTTTT. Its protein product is CASSMSGSKAGELFF.